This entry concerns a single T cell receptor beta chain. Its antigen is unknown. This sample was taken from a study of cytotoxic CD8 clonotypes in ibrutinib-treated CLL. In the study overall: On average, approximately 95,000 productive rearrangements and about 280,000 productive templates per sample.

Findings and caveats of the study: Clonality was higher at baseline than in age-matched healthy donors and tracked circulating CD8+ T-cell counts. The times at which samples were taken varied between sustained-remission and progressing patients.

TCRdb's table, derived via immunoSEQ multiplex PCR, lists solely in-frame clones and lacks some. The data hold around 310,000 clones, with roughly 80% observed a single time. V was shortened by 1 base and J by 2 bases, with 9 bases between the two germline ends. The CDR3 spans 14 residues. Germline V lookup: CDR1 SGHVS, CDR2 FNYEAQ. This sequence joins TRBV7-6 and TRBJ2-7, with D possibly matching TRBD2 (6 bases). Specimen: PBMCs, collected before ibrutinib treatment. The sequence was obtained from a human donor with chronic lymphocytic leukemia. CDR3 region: CASSLGGAAYEQYF. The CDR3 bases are TGTGCCAGCAGCTTAGGCGGGGCTGCCTACGAGCAGTACTTC.